Listed here are 14 T cell receptor beta chains from one sample, sequenced in a study of identical twins. From the 5' RACE reads, TCRdb called clonotypes with MiXCR, one entry per CDR3 protein. The table lists about 470,000 distinct CDR3 sequences, roughly a quarter of them singletons. The sample was also reused in another study, on T cells expressing NK-cell markers.

The specimen sequenced was CD4+ T cells sorted from blood. These TCRs come from a woman aged 18-30 years in good health.

The V gene is TRBV6-2 or TRBV6-3, the J gene TRBJ1-2; maybe TRBD1 (5 bases). This CDR3 has 13 residues. Trimming took 6 bases from V and 7 from J, leaving 15 bases between them. The germline gives CDR1 MNHEY, CDR2 SVGEGT. CDR3: CASRTDLRLGYTF. DNA of the CDR3: TGTGCCAGCAGGACAGACCTCCGGCTTGGCTACACCTTC.

The J gene is TRBJ1-5, the V gene TRBV3-1; no clear D gene. V lost 0 bases and J 7 bases, leaving 7 bases between the germline ends. This CDR3 region has 13 residues. Germline CDR1 reads LGHDT; CDR2 reads YNNKEL (reference sequence). The CDR3 DNA reads TGTGCCAGCAGCCAAGATATGACGCAGCCCCAGCATTTT. Translation gives CASSQDMTQPQHF.

This clonotype was found a few times. The V call is TRBV7-8, the J call TRBJ1-1, with D perhaps matching TRBD1 (5 bases). The CDR3 has 14 residues. The germline CDR1 and CDR2 sequences are SGHVS and FQNEAQ. V lost 5 bases and J 5 bases, leaving 15 bases between the germline ends. The CDR3 bases are TGTGCCAGCAGCGATACAGGTTACGGGACTGAAGCTTTCTTT. Translated, it gives CASSDTGYGTEAFF.

CDR3 loop: CAFRGTSGTIGYTGELFF. The DNA of the CDR3 is TGTGCCTTCAGGGGGACTAGCGGGACCATTGGGTACACCGGGGAGCTGTTTTTT. The gene calls are TRBV12-3 or TRBV12-4 and TRBJ2-2, with 13 positions matching TRBD2. The V and J ends lost 11 bases and 3 bases, in that order; junction bases with no gene match: 15. This CDR3 contains 18 residues.

This rearrangement joins TRBV12-3 or TRBV12-4 to TRBJ1-1, with D perhaps TRBD1 (5 bases). The V gene lost 8 bases and the J gene lost 2 bases, with 12 bases spanning the gap. The CDR3 covers 13 residues. DNA for the CDR3: TGTGCCAGCGCAGGGAGGATTAACACTGAAGCTTTCTTT. Its translation: CASAGRINTEAFF.

This chain connects TRBV20-1 to TRBJ2-1; D remains ambiguous. Germline V lookup: CDR1 DFQATT, CDR2 SNEGSKA (reference sequence). V was pared by 4 bases and J by 1 base, with 11 bases between. This CDR3 has 14 residues. The CDR3 DNA reads TGCAGTGCTATGGGTCGGAATTCCTACAATGAGCAGTTCTTC. This codes for CSAMGRNSYNEQFF.

There are a few counts of this clonotype. The rearrangement joins TRBV11-2 to TRBJ2-6; no clear D gene. Trimming pared 1 base from V and 0 bases from J, leaving 10 bases between. Germline values: CDR1 SGHAT, CDR2 FQNNGV. This CDR3 region has 17 residues. In nucleotides, the CDR3 is TGTGCCAGCAGCTTAGCTGGTGTAAGCTCTGGGGCCAACGTCCTGACTTTC. Its protein is CASSLAGVSSGANVLTF.

This clonotype was counted between two and nine times. The CDR3 protein is CASSLSAGVAGANVLTF. The CDR3 coding sequence is TGTGCCAGCAGCCTATCAGCGGGAGTAGCTGGGGCCAACGTCCTGACTTTC. V is TRBV7-2 and J is TRBJ2-6; the match to TRBD2 covers 8 bases. The germline V gene has CDR1 SGHTA and CDR2 FQGNSA. This CDR3 is 17 amino acids long. V dropped 5 bases and J dropped 2; count of bases not matched to a gene: 8.

In this sample, this clonotype turned up a few times. The rearrangement uses TRBV5-1 and TRBJ2-1; tentatively, D is TRBD2 (5 bases). CDR3 length: 15 residues. Germline CDR1 reads SGHRS; CDR2 reads YFSETQ. With 7 bases removed from V and 10 bases from J, the gap between germline ends came to 24 bases. DNA for the CDR3: TGCGCCAGCCATCGAAACCCCAGCGGCCCCGGCGAGCAGTTCTTC. It codes for CASHRNPSGPGEQFF.

V gene TRBV20-1 combines with J gene TRBJ2-5, with a weak D call TRBD1 (6 bases). Deletions cut 6 bases from V and 7 bases from J, with 15 bases between. Germline CDR1 DFQATT, CDR2 SNEGSKA (reference sequence). The length of the CDR3 is 12 residues. CDR3 in amino acids: CSAKPLGGTQYF. CDR3 coding DNA: TGCAGTGCCAAACCCCTAGGGGGGACCCAGTACTTC.

The chain combines TRBV5-1 with TRBJ1-1, with D maybe TRBD1 (6 bases). The germline CDR1 and CDR2 sequences are SGHRS and YFSETQ. The length of the CDR3 is 17 residues. V was shortened by 5 bases and J by 0 bases, with 20 bases between the two germline ends. CDR3 residues: CASSPSWGAYMNTEAFF. CDR3 nucleotides: TGCGCCAGCAGTCCAAGTTGGGGGGCATACATGAACACTGAAGCTTTCTTT. The variable domain in full, completed from reference TRBV5-1 and TRBJ1-1, reads KAGVTQTPRYLIKTRGQQVTLSCSPISGHRSVSWYQQTPGQGLQFLFEYFSETQRNKGNFPGRFSGRQFSNSRSEMNVSTLELGDSALYLCASSPSWGAYMNTEAFFGQGTRLTVV.

This chain links TRBV14 with TRBJ2-3, with D perhaps matching TRBD1 or TRBD2 (5 bases each). Germline-derived CDR1 and CDR2 are SGHDN and FVKESK. This CDR3 spans 12 amino acids. V was cut by 1 base and J by 9 bases, with 8 bases left in between. The DNA for the CDR3 is TGTGCCAGCAGCCAAGGGGGCGGGACGCAGTATTTT. Protein sequence: CASSQGGGTQYF.

This clonotype was counted only a few times. This rearrangement joins TRBV3-1 to TRBJ1-1, with D uncertain. The CDR3 is 14 residues long. Trimming stripped 0 bases from V and 0 bases from J, with 5 bases between. The germline CDR1 and CDR2 sequences are LGHDT and YNNKEL (reference sequence). This CDR3 reads CASSQDYLNTEAFF. For the CDR3, the DNA is TGTGCCAGCAGCCAAGATTACCTGAACACTGAAGCTTTCTTT.

This rearrangement joins TRBV20-1 to TRBJ2-7; 7 nucleotides agree with TRBD1. Germline CDR1 is DFQATT and CDR2 is SNEGSKA (reference sequence). With 7 bases clipped from V and 1 base from J, the junction kept 4 bases outside the gene matches. The CDR3 consists of 12 residues. The CDR3 DNA reads as TGCAGTGTAATGGGACAGTCCTACGAGCAGTACTTC. It encodes CSVMGQSYEQYF.